Shown below are 21 T cell receptor beta chains from a single sample sequenced in a study of T cells in Graves' hyperthyroidism and ophthalmopathy. Authors of the study amplified TCR beta CDR3 regions from RNA transcripts. Using the HTBI primer set, a first-round RT-PCR was run on the TCR CDR3. TCRdb reanalysed the multiplex PCR reads using MiXCR and keeps one entry per CDR3 protein. The sample carries more than 500,000 distinct CDR3 sequences, 46% recorded once. Sequencing was done on a sample of peripheral blood or thyroid tissue (not recorded which). The receptors originated from an adult woman with Graves' disease, either hyperthyroidism or ophthalmopathy (not recorded which).

Here the CDR3 DNA reads TGTGCCAGCAGGAACGTGGGTACGCAGTATTTT. Translation: CASRNVGTQYF. The rearrangement uses TRBV6-5 and TRBJ2-3, with D unclear. V gave up 6 bases and J gave up 8 bases, with 9 bases separating them. The germline CDR1 and CDR2 sequences are MNHEY and SVGAGI. The CDR3 runs to 11 residues.

The rearrangement uses TRBV5-4 and TRBJ2-7; perhaps TRBD1 as D (5 bases). CDR3 size: 14 residues. V gave up 4 bases and J gave up 3 bases, with 14 bases separating them. Germline CDR1 is SGHNT and CDR2 is YYREEE (reference sequence). The CDR3 region is CASSPASDSYEQYF. For the CDR3, the DNA is TGTGCCAGCAGCCCCGCAAGTGACAGCTACGAGCAGTACTTC.

V and J are TRBV2 and TRBJ1-5; unclear D gene. Germline V CDR1 and CDR2: SNHLY, FYNNEI. This CDR3 is built from 13 residues. With 5 bases removed from V and 14 bases from J, the gap between germline ends came to 19 bases. CDR3 sequence (DNA): TGTGCCAGCAGTTTGACGCGGCCTACGTACGAGCATTTT. Protein: CASSLTRPTYEHF.

The chain uses TRBV5-1 and TRBJ2-6; D not certain. Trimming stripped 4 bases from V and 0 bases from J, with 14 bases between. Looked up from germline, CDR1 is SGHRS and CDR2 is YFSETQ. The CDR3 has 17 amino acids. CDR3: CASSMDPGFSGANVLTF. CDR3 coding DNA: TGCGCCAGCAGCATGGACCCAGGCTTCTCTGGGGCCAACGTCCTGACTTTC. Full variable domain (rest looked up from reference TRBV5-1 and TRBJ2-6): KAGVTQTPRYLIKTRGQQVTLSCSPISGHRSVSWYQQTPGQGLQFLFEYFSETQRNKGNFPGRFSGRQFSNSRSEMNVSTLELGDSALYLCASSMDPGFSGANVLTFGAGSRLTVL.

This clonotype was recorded a few times. The chain recombines TRBV7-2 with TRBJ2-5; D gene ambiguous. This CDR3 has 13 amino acids. Trimming left V 3 bases short and J 1 base short, with 6 bases between. The germline gives CDR1 SGHTA, CDR2 FQGNSA. As DNA, the CDR3 is TGTGCCAGCAGCTTGGAACTCCAAGAGACCCAGTACTTC. Protein product: CASSLELQETQYF.

The V and J genes are TRBV2 and TRBJ1-1, with 9 bases lining up with TRBD1. The CDR3 extends over 15 amino acids. Germline assignment: CDR1 SNHLY and CDR2 FYNNEI. The J segment lost 3 bases and the V segment lost 4 bases, leaving 6 bases of the junction unmatched. This chain's CDR3 is CASSALGQGYTEAFF. The CDR3 DNA reads as TGTGCCAGCAGTGCCCTGGGACAGGGCTACACTGAAGCTTTCTTT. Drawing the rest from reference TRBV2 and TRBJ1-1, the complete variable domain is EPEVTQTPSHQVTQMGQEVILRCVPISNHLYFYWYRQILGQKVEFLVSFYNNEISEKSEIFDDQFSVERPDGSNFTLKIRSTKLEDSAMYFCASSALGQGYTEAFFGQGTRLTVV.

The sample holds a few counts of this clonotype. J is TRBJ1-2 and V is TRBV29-1; 9 nucleotides agree with TRBD1. From germline, CDR1 is SQVTM and CDR2 ANQGSEA. CDR3 length: 16 amino acids. Trimming at V came to 8 bases and at J to 3 bases, leaving 16 bases not matched to a gene. CDR3 residues: CSSDPLGQGTYYGYTF. CDR3 in DNA: TGCAGCTCCGACCCGCTGGGACAGGGAACTTACTATGGCTACACCTTC.

This clonotype showed up many times. This chain's CDR3 is CASSVQGSGANVLTF. DNA of the CDR3: TGTGCCAGCAGCGTGCAGGGTTCCGGGGCCAACGTCCTGACTTTC. The genes are TRBV9 and TRBJ2-6; weak D call: TRBD1 (5 bases). Germline CDR1 reads SGDLS; CDR2 reads YYNGEE. V was shortened by 2 bases and J by 4 bases, with 10 bases between the two germline ends. The CDR3 is 15 residues long.

The V gene is TRBV13, the J gene TRBJ1-2; possibly TRBD1 for D (6 bases). The CDR3 loop spans 13 amino acids. V gave up 6 bases and J gave up 8 bases, with 16 bases separating them. Germline V gene data show CDR1 as PRHDT and CDR2 as FYEKMQ (reference sequence). The CDR3 nucleotides are TGTGCCAGCAGGACACAGGGAGGGCGGGGCTACACCTTC. The encoded protein is CASRTQGGRGYTF.

The chain recombines TRBV27 with TRBJ2-2; 9 nucleotides line up with TRBD2. The CDR3 totals 15 residues. Germline assignment: CDR1 MNHEY and CDR2 SMNVEV (reference sequence). Germline trimming cut 4 bases from V and 5 bases from J; bases unmatched to any gene: 5. CDR3 residues: CASSYSGSWTGELFF. For the CDR3, the DNA is TGTGCCAGCAGTTATAGCGGGAGTTGGACCGGGGAGCTGTTTTTT.

The rearrangement joins TRBV15 to TRBJ2-5; TRBD2 aligns across 9 bases. Germline assignment: CDR1 LNHNV and CDR2 YYDKDF (reference sequence). Trimming at V came to 4 bases and at J to 5 bases, leaving 14 bases not matched to a gene. The CDR3 runs 17 residues. Here the CDR3 DNA reads TGTGCCACCAGCAAAGGGGGACCCGGGACTAGCATGGAGACCCAGTACTTC. This encodes CATSKGGPGTSMETQYF.

This clonotype was observed many times. The chain carries TRBV19 and TRBJ2-2, with a tentative D call TRBD2 (6 bases). The CDR3 extends over 14 amino acids. V dropped 7 bases and J dropped 0 bases, with 9 bases sitting between them. Germline V CDR1 and CDR2: LNHDA, SQIVND (reference sequence). This CDR3 is CASKAGPNTGELFF. In DNA, the CDR3 is TGTGCCAGTAAGGCGGGACCGAACACCGGGGAGCTGTTTTTT.

This clonotype was detected ten times or more. The DNA for the CDR3 is TGCGCCAGCAGCTTAATGGGACAGGGAGATAATTCACCCCTCCACTTT. Translated: CASSLMGQGDNSPLHF. The chain joins TRBV5-1 to TRBJ1-6; 9 nucleotides line up with TRBD1. With 2 bases clipped from V and 5 bases from J, the junction kept 5 bases outside the gene matches. The CDR3 has 16 amino acids. The germline V gene has CDR1 SGHRS and CDR2 YFSETQ.

The chain combines TRBV29-1 with TRBJ1-1; D gene unclear. This CDR3 contains 12 residues. The germline V gene encodes CDR1 SQVTM and CDR2 ANQGSEA. The V and J ends lost 6 bases and 8 bases respectively, with 16 bases between them. The chain's CDR3 is CSVVPYREEAFF. The CDR3 coding sequence is TGCAGCGTGGTACCCTACAGAGAAGAAGCTTTCTTT.

This clonotype appeared many times. The chain links TRBV4-1 to TRBJ1-1; D perhaps matches TRBD1 (6 bases). Looked up from germline, CDR1 is MGHRA and CDR2 is YSYEKL. V dropped 1 base and J dropped 7 bases, with 13 bases sitting between them. CDR3 size: 14 residues. The chain's CDR3 is CASSQGNGDIEAFF. DNA for the CDR3: TGCGCCAGCAGCCAAGGGAACGGGGACATTGAAGCTTTCTTT.

V gene TRBV20-1 combines with J gene TRBJ2-5; 7 bases are a match to TRBD2. CDR3 size: 11 residues. Germline values: CDR1 DFQATT, CDR2 SNEGSKA (reference sequence). V shed 7 bases and J 5 bases; nucleotides not matched to a gene: 4. The DNA of the CDR3 is TGCAGTGTTTCGGGGGGTGAGACCCAGTACTTC. Its protein product is CSVSGGETQYF.

The rearrangement uses TRBV12-3 or TRBV12-4 and TRBJ1-1; tentatively, D is TRBD1 (5 bases). The V gene lost 6 bases and the J gene lost 2 bases, with 22 bases spanning the gap. The CDR3 loop spans 17 amino acids. The DNA of the CDR3 is TGTGCCAGCAGACCAGGGCTCCGACCGGAAAGTAACACTGAAGCTTTCTTT. Its translation is CASRPGLRPESNTEAFF.

J is TRBJ1-1 and V is TRBV11-2, with a possible D match to TRBD1 (6 bases). V was cut by 6 bases and J by 1 base, with 15 bases left in between. There are 15 residues in the CDR3. CDR1 is SGHAT, CDR2 FQNNGV, per germline. The CDR3 protein is CASSQQGFQNTEAFF. CDR3 nucleotide sequence: TGTGCCAGCAGTCAACAGGGATTCCAGAACACTGAAGCTTTCTTT. The variable domain in full, with the rest retrieved from reference TRBV11-2 and TRBJ1-1, is EAGVAQSPRYKIIEKRQSVAFWCNPISGHATLYWYQQILGQGPKLLIQFQNNGVVDDSQLPKDRFSAERLKGVDSTLKIQPAKLEDSAVYLCASSQQGFQNTEAFFGQGTRLTVV.

The sample holds many counts of this clonotype. The CDR3 DNA reads as TGTGCCAGCCATAATAGGGAGAACACTGAAGCTTTCTTT. It encodes CASHNRENTEAFF. The gene calls are TRBV6-1 and TRBJ1-1; D uncertain. CDR1 and CDR2 from the germline V gene are MNHNS and SASEGT. This CDR3 is built from 13 residues. Trimming shortened V by 8 bases and J by 1 base, and 11 bases separated the two germline ends.

The genes are TRBV7-8 and TRBJ1-1; a weak D match, TRBD1 (5 bases). The CDR3 has 17 residues. Trimming took 5 bases from V and 4 from J, leaving 23 bases between them. CDR1 and CDR2 (germline): SGHVS, FQNEAQ. The CDR3 DNA reads TGTGCCAGCAGCCGATTCTCAATGACAGCTAGAACCACTGAAGCTTTCTTT. Translated: CASSRFSMTARTTEAFF.

The chain's CDR3 is CASSLPLAGGPETQYF. The CDR3 region has the DNA TGTGCCAGCAGCTTACCACTAGCGGGAGGACCAGAGACCCAGTACTTC. This chain connects TRBV5-6 to TRBJ2-5; 12 bases match TRBD2. Germline V gene lookup returns CDR1 SGHDT and CDR2 YYEEEE. The CDR3 has 16 amino acids. The V gene end was trimmed by 2 bases and the J gene end by 4 bases; junction bases not matched to a gene: 6.